A selection of T cell receptor beta chains follows, all from one sample in a study of Graves' ophthalmopathy and Graves' hyperthyroidism. TCRdb used MiXCR to reprocess the multiplex PCR reads, holding one entry per CDR3 protein. The profile shows about 390,000 distinct CDR3 sequences, about a sixth of them singletons. Sequenced sample: peripheral blood. Source of these receptors: an adult woman with stable Graves' hyperthyroidism. Both conserved end residues are part of each CDR3. The D gene is left open where the match is weak. Size values are once, few and many counts, or a class for expanded clones, and some rows have none.

size: many
D: NA
V: TRBV12-3/TRBV12-4
CDR3: CASSLSSGGIEPQHF

size: NA
D: NA
V: TRBV9
CDR3: CASSAEGGLDTEAFF

size: many
D: NA
V: TRBV10-2
CDR3: CASAKEVQGNSPLHF

size: many
D: NA
V: TRBV13
CDR3: CASSLGDTSFGTQYF

size: many
D: NA
V: TRBV20-1
CDR3: CSASAAGDEQYF

size: many
D: TRBD1
V: TRBV6-1
CDR3: CASSLGRTGQTEAFF

size: many
D: TRBD1
V: TRBV19
CDR3: CASSVRTGGAQPQHF

size: many
D: TRBD1
V: TRBV11-2
CDR3: CASSFRPGQGAYEQYF

size: many
D: NA
V: TRBV7-2
CDR3: CASSLDRQRGYTF

size: many
D: NA
V: TRBV6-4
CDR3: CASSDDGTRTGELFF

size: many
D: TRBD1
V: TRBV12-3/TRBV12-4
CDR3: CASSMGQSNYGYTF

size: many
D: TRBD2
V: TRBV7-2
CDR3: CASSLVAGEPVYEQYF

size: few
D: NA
V: TRBV19
CDR3: CASSLHNGPGGGGYTF

size: many
D: NA
V: TRBV3-1
CDR3: CASSPRDGQKNIQYF

size: few
D: TRBD1
V: TRBV29-1
CDR3: CSVVGQGNQPQHF

size: many
D: TRBD2
V: TRBV6-5
CDR3: CASFRGGQSTGELFF

size: many
D: NA
V: TRBV19
CDR3: CASSITGRGSYEQYF

size: many
D: TRBD1
V: TRBV27
CDR3: CASSLSVGQGSYEQYF

size: NA
D: NA
V: TRBV11-2
CDR3: CASSLGRHINYGYTF

size: NA
D: NA
V: TRBV25-1
CDR3: CASSEPYPTYEQYF

size: many
D: NA
V: TRBV7-9
CDR3: CASSQQNVGETQYF

size: NA
D: TRBD1
V: TRBV20-1
CDR3: CSADRQETQYF

size: many
D: TRBD1
V: TRBV27
CDR3: CASSRQGRNQPQHF

size: many
D: TRBD2
V: TRBV10-3
CDR3: CATRGAGGPSYEQYF

size: many
D: TRBD1
V: TRBV6-1
CDR3: CASTPQGANYEQYF

size: many
D: NA
V: TRBV24-1
CDR3: CATSDPPTEGKETQYF